Listed here is a single T cell receptor beta chain. The ends lost 6 bases at V and 1 base at J; junction bases unmatched: 7. This CDR3 has 16 amino acids. Germline lookup yields CDR1 MNHNY and CDR2 SVGAGI (reference sequence). The data originate from a study of T cell responses to AZD1222 COVID-19 vaccine. TCRdb keeps only in-frame clones here, not all; method: immunoSEQ multiplex PCR. The data contain 65,000 to 100,000 clones, 88% of them seen just once; the ten biggest clones take up less than 8.5%. The genes are TRBV6-6 and TRBJ1-1; 11 bases line up with TRBD1. The receptor was isolated from an adult who received the AZD1222 COVID-19 vaccine. Sequencing used peripheral blood, obtained 28 days after the second AZD1222 dose. CDR3 residues: CASRRTGGRRNTEAFF. DNA of the CDR3: TGTGCCAGCAGACGGACAGGGGGCAGGAGGAACACTGAAGCTTTCTTT.